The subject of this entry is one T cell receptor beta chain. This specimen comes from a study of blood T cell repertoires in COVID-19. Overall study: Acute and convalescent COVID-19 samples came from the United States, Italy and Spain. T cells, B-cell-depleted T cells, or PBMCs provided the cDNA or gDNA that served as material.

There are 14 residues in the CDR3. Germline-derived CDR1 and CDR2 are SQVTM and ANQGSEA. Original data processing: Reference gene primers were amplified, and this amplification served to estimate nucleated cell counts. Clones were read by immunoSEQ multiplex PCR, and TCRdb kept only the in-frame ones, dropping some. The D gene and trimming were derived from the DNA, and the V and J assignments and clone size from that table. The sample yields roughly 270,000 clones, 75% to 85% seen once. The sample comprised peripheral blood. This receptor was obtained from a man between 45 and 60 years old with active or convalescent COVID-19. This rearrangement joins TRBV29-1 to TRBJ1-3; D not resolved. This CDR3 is CRGVYGVPGNTIYF. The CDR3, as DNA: TGCAGGGGAGTGTATGGGGTCCCTGGAAACACCATATATTTT.